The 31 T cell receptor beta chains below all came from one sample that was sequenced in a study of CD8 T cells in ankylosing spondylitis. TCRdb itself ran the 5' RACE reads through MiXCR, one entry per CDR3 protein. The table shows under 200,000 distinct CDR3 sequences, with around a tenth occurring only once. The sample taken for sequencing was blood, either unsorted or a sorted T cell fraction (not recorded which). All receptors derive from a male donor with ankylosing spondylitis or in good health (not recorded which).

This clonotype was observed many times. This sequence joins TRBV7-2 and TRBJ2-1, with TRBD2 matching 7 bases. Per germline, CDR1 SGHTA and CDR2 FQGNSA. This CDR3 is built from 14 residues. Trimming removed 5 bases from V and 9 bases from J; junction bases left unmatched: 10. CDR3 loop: CASSPGGYGLEQFF. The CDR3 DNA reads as TGTGCCAGCAGCCCCGGGGGGTATGGGCTTGAGCAGTTCTTC.

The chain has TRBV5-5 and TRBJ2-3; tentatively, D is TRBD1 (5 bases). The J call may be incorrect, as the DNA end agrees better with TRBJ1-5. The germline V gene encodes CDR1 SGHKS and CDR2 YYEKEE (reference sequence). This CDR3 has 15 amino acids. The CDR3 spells CARSLYDSNTDTQHF. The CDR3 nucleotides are TGTGCCAGAAGCCTCTACGACAGTAACACAGATACGCAGCATTTT.

The CDR3 nucleotides are TGTGCCAGCAGCTCTACGGGGGGGTCCAATGAGCAGTTCTTC. Protein sequence: CASSSTGGSNEQFF. The chain joins TRBV6-2 or TRBV6-3 to TRBJ2-1; 8 bases agree with TRBD2. CDR1 is MNHEY and CDR2 is SVGEGT in the germline V gene. This CDR3 region has 14 residues. V shed 6 bases and J 6 bases; nucleotides not matched to a gene: 7.

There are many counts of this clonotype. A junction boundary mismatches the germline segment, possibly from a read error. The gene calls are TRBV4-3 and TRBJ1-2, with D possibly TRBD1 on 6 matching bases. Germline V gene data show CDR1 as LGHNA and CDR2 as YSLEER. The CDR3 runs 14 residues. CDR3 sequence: CASSQGGIVDGYTF. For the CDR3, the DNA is TGCGCCAGCAGTCAAGGGGGGATTGTTGATGGCTACACCTTC.

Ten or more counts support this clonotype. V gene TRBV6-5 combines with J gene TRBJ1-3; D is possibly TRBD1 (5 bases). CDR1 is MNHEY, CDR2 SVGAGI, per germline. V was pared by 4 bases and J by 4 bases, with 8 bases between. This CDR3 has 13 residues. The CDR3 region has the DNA TGTGCCAGCAGTTTGGGACCCGGAAACACCATATATTTT. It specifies CASSLGPGNTIYF.

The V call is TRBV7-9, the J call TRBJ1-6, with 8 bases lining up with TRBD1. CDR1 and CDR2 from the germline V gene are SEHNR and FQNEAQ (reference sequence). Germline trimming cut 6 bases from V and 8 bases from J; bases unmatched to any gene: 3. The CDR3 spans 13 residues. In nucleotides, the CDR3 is TGTGCCAGCAGTCAGACAGGGGATTCACCCCTCCACTTT. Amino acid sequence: CASSQTGDSPLHF. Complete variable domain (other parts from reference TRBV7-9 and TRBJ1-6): DTGVSQNPRHKITKRGQNVTFRCDPISEHNRLYWYRQTLGQGPEFLTYFQNEAQLEKSRLLSDRFSAERPKGSFSTLEIQRTEQGDSAMYLCASSQTGDSPLHFGNGTRLTVT.

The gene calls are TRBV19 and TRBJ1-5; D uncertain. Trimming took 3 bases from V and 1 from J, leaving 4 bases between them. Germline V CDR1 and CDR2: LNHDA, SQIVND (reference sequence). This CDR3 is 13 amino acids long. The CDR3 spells CASSMASNQPQHF. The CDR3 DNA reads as TGTGCCAGTAGTATGGCCAGCAATCAGCCCCAGCATTTT.

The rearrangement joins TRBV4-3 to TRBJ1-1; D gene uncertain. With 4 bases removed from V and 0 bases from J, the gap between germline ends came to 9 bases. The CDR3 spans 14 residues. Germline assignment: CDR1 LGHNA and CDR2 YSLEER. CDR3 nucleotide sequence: TGCGCCAGCAGCCTACAGCCGATGAACACTGAAGCTTTCTTT. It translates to CASSLQPMNTEAFF.

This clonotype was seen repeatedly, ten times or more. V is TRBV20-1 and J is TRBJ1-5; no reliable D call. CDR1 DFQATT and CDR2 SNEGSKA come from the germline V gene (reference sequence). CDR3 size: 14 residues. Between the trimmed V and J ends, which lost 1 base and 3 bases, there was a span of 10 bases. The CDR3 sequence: CSARGRSYNQPQHF. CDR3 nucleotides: TGCAGTGCTAGAGGGAGATCGTACAATCAGCCCCAGCATTTT.

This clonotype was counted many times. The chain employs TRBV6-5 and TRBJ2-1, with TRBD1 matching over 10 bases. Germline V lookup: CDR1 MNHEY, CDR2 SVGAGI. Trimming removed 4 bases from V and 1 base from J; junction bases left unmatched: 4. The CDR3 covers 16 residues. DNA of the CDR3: TGTGCCAGCAGTTCGGACAGGGGGGCTTCCTACAATGAGCAGTTCTTC. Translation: CASSSDRGASYNEQFF.

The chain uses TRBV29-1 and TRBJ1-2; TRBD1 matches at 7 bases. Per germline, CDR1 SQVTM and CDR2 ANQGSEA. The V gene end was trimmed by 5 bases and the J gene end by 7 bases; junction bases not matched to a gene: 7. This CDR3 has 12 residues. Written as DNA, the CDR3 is TGCAGCGTTAGGACAGGAAATGCTGGCTACACCTTC. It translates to CSVRTGNAGYTF. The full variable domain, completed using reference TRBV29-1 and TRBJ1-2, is SAVISQKPSRDICQRGTSLTIQCQVDSQVTMMFWYRQQPGQSLTLIATANQGSEATYESGFVIDKFPISRPNLTFSTLTVSNMSPEDSSIYLCSVRTGNAGYTFGSGTRLTVV.

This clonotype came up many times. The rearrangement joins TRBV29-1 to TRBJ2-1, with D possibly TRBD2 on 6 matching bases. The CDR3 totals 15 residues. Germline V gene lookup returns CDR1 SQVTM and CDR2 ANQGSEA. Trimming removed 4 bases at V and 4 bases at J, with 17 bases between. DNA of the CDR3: TGCAGCGTTGTAGGAGGGAGGTTAACTTACAATGAGCAGTTCTTC. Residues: CSVVGGRLTYNEQFF.

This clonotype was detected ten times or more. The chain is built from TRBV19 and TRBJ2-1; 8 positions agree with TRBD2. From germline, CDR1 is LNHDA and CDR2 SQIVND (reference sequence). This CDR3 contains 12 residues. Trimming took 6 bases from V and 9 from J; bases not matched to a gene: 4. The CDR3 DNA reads TGTGCCAGTAGCAGAGCGGGAGTTGAGCAGTTCTTC. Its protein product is CASSRAGVEQFF.

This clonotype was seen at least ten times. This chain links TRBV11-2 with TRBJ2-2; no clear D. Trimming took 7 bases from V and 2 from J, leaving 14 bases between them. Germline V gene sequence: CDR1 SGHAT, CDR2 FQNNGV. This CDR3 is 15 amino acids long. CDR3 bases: TGTGCCAGCACCCAAATCCCAGTAAACACCGGGGAGCTGTTTTTT. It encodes CASTQIPVNTGELFF.

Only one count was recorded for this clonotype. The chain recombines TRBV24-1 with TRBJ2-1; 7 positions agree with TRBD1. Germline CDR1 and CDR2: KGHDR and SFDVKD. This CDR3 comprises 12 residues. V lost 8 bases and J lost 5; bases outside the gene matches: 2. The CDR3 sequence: CATKGQNNEQFF. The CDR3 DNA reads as TGTGCCACCAAGGGACAGAACAATGAGCAGTTCTTC.

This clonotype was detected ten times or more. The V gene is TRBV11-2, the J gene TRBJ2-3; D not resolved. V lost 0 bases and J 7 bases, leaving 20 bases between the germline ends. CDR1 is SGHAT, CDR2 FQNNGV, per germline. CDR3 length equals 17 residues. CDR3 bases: TGTGCCAGCAGCTTAGAGGACCGGAAACTTACACAGAATACGCAGTATTTT. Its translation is CASSLEDRKLTQNTQYF.

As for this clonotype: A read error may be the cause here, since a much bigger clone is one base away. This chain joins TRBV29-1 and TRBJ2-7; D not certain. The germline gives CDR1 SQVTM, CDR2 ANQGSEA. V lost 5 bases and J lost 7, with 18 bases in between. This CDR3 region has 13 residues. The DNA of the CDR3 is TGCAGCGTTATTAAGGCAGGACCTAGGGAGCAGTACTTC. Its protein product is CSVIKAGPREQYF.

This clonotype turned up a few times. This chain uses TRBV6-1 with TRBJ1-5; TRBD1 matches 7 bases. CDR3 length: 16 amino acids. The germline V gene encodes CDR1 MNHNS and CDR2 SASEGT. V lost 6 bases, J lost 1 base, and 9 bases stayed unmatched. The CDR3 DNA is TGTGCCAGCAGCCCCCAGGGGGAGGGGAGCAATCAGCCCCAGCATTTT. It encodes CASSPQGEGSNQPQHF.

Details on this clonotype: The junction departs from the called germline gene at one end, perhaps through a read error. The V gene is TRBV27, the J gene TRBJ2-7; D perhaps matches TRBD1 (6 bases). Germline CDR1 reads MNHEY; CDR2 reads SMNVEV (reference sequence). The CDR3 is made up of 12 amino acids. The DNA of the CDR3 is TGTGCCAGCAGTTTATCGAACAGGGTTTGGGCCTTC. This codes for CASSLSNRVWAF.

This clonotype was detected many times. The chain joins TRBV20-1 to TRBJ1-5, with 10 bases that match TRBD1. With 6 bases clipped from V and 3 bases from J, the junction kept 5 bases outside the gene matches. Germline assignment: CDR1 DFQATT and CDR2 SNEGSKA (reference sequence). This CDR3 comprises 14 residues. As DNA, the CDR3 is TGCAGTGCCGGAGACAGGGGGCCCAATCAGCCCCAGCATTTT. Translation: CSAGDRGPNQPQHF.

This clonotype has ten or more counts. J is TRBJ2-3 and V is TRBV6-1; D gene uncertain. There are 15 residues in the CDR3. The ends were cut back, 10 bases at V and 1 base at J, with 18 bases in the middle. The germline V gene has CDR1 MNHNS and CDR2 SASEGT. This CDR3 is CATVSRHRGTDTQYF. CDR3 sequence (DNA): TGTGCCACCGTGTCCAGGCACAGAGGCACAGATACGCAGTATTTT.

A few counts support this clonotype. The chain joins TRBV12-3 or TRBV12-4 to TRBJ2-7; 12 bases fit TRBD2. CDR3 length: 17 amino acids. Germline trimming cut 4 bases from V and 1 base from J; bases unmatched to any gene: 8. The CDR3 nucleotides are TGTGCCAGCAGTTCCTACCGACTAGCGGGGGCTTCCTACGAGCAGTACTTC. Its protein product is CASSSYRLAGASYEQYF.

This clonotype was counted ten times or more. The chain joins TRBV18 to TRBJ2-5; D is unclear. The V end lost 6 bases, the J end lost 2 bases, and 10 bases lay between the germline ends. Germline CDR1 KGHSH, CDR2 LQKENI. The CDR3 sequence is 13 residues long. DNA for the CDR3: TGTGCCAGCTCCCAGGACGGGCAAGAGACCCAGTACTTC. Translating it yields CASSQDGQETQYF.

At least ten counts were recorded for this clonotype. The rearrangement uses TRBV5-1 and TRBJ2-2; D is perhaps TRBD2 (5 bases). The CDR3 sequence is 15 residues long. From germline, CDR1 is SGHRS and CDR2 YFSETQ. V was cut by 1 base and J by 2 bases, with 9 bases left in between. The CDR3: CASSLRTYNTGELFF. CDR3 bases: TGCGCCAGCAGCTTGCGGACTTACAACACCGGGGAGCTGTTTTTT.

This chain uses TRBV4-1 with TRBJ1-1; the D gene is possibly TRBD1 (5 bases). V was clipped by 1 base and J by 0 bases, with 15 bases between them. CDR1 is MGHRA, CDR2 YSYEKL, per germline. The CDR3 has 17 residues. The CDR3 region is CASSQGRDRFVNTEAFF. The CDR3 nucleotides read TGCGCCAGCAGCCAAGGCCGGGACCGATTTGTGAACACTGAAGCTTTCTTT.

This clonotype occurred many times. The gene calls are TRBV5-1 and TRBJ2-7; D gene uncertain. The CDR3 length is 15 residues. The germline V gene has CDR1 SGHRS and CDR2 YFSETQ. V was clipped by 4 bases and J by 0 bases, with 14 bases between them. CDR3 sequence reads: CASSPRQGASYEQYF. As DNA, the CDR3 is TGCGCCAGCAGCCCCCGGCAAGGCGCCTCCTACGAGCAGTACTTC.

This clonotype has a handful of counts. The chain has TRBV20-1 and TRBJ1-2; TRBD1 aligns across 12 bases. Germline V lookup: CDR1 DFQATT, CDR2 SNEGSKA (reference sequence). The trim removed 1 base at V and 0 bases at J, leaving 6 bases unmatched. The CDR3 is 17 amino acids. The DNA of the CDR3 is TGCAGTGCTAGAGGAGGGGGGACAGGGGGCACTAACTATGGCTACACCTTC. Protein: CSARGGGTGGTNYGYTF.

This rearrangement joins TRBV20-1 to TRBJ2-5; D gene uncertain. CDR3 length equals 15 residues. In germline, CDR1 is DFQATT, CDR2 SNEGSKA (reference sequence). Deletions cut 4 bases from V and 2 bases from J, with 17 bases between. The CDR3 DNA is TGCAGTGCTAAAGTGGCTATTCCCCTTCAAGAGACCCAGTACTTC. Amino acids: CSAKVAIPLQETQYF.

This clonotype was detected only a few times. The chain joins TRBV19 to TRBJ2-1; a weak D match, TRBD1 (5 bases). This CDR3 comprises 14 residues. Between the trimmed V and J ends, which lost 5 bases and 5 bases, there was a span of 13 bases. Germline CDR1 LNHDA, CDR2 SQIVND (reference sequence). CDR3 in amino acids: CASSQGSAHNEQFF. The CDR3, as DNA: TGTGCCAGTAGTCAGGGCTCAGCCCACAATGAGCAGTTCTTC.

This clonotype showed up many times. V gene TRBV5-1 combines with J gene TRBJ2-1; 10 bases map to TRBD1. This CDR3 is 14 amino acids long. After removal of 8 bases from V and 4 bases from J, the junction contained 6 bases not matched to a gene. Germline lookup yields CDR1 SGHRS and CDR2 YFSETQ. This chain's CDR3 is CASSTGQGYNEQFF. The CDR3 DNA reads TGCGCCAGTAGTACGGGACAGGGGTACAATGAGCAGTTCTTC.

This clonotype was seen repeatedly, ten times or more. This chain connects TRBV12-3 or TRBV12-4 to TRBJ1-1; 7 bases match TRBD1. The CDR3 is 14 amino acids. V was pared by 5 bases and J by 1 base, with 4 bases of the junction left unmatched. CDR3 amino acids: CASSNRGGNTEAFF. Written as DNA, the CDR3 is TGTGCCAGCAGTAACAGGGGCGGGAACACTGAAGCTTTCTTT.